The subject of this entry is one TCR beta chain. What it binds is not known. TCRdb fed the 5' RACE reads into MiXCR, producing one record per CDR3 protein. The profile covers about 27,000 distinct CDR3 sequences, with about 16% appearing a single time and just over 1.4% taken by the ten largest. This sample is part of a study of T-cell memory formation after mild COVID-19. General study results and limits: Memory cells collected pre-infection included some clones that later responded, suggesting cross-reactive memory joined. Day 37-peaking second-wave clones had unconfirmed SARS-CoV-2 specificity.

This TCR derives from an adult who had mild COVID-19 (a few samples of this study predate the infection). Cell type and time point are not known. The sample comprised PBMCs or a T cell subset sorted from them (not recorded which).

This CDR3 reads CASRWTGGNGYTF. As DNA, the CDR3 is TGTGCCAGCAGGTGGACAGGGGGGAATGGCTACACCTTC. This rearrangement joins TRBV6-5 to TRBJ1-2; the match to TRBD1 covers 10 bases. The germline V gene encodes CDR1 MNHEY and CDR2 SVGAGI. Trimming cost V 6 bases and J 6 bases; bases outside gene matches: 4. The CDR3 length is 13 residues.